This T cell receptor beta chain is from a study of cytomegalovirus exposure and HLA in healthy donors. The V and J ends lost 10 bases and 4 bases respectively, with 8 bases between them. The CDR3 consists of 11 residues. Germline V lookup: CDR1 LNHDA, CDR2 SQIVND (reference sequence). Notes on the study in general: Researchers reportedly found TCR beta sequences accurately predicted most subjects' HLA-A and HLA-B alleles.

Note on this clone: Antigen: not known.

With 60 Vbeta and 13 Jbeta primers, the PCR was carried out. Clones were sequenced by immunoSEQ multiplex PCR, and TCRdb holds only the in-frame ones, with some missing. The data contain 110,000 to 150,000 clones, roughly 9.7% of them singletons. The sequence came from a man aged 45 to 65 in good health and CMV-seronegative. The sample was PBMCs. The chain couples TRBV19 to TRBJ1-5; maybe TRBD1 (5 bases). Here the CDR3 DNA reads TGTGCCACAGGGTTTAATCAGCCCCAGCATTTT. It encodes CATGFNQPQHF. Full variable domain (missing parts from reference TRBV19 and TRBJ1-5): DGGITQSPKYLFRKEGQNVTLSCEQNLNHDAMYWYRQDPGQGLRLIYYSQIVNDFQKGDIAEGYSVSREKKESFPLTVTSAQKNPTAFYLCATGFNQPQHFGDGTRLSIL.